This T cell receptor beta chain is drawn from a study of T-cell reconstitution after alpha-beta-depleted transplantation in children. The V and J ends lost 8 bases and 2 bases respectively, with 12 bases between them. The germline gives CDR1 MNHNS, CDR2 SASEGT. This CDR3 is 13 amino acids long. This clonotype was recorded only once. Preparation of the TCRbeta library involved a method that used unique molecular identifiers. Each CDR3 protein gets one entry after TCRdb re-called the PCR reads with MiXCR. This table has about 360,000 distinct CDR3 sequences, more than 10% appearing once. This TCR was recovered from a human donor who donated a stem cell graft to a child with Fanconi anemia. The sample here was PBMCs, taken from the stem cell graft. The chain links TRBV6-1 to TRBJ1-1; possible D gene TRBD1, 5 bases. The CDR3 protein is CASALGVNTEAFF. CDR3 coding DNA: TGTGCCAGCGCGCTAGGGGTAAACACTGAAGCTTTCTTT.